This T cell receptor beta chain emerged from a study of control samples from healthy donors and cancer patients (dated by TCRdb to between 2020 and 2021). CDR1 SQVTM and CDR2 ANQGSEA were looked up in the germline V gene. V and J lose 2 bases and 8 bases, and a span of 21 bases separates them. The CDR3 numbers 15 residues from cysteine through phenylalanine. The kept DNA is CDR3 alone, 45 bases in frame from the first base. Points on this clone: Its antigen has not been determined. No base qualities exist here, and no much larger clone lies one base off it.

The library was generated by the immunoSEQ multiplex PCR assay. TCRdb carries this immuneACCESS record with in-frame sequences only. Its versions omit some clonotypes, under half of them owing to an unresolved V gene in the studies checked, with the rest unexplained. This sample comprises about 110,000 clones, less than 95% of them detected only once. The top ten hold 4.4% of the sample. This sequence uses TRBV29-1 and TRBJ1-2, with an unclear D gene assignment. Sequencing input: blood. This clonotype was obtained from a human donor in good health. The donor label of this sample is uncertain. The DNA sequence is as follows: TGCAGCGTTGAACGGGTCGAGGGTCCGATGGCCGGCTACACCTTC. This yields the protein CSVERVEGPMAGYTF. When the CDR3 is completed using the reference TRBV29-1 and TRBJ1-2 genes on either side, the full variable domain is SAVISQKPSRDICQRGTSLTIQCQVDSQVTMMFWYRQQPGQSLTLIATANQGSEATYESGFVIDKFPISRPNLTFSTLTVSNMSPEDSSIYLCSVERVEGPMAGYTFGSGTRLTVV.